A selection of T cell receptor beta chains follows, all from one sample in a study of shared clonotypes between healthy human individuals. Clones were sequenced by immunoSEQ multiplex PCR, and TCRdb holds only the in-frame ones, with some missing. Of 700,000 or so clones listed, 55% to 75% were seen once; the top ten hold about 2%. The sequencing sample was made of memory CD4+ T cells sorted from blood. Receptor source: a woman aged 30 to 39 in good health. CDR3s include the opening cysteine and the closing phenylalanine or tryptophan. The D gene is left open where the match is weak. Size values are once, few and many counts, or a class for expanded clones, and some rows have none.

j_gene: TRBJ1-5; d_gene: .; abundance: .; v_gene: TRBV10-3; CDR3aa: CAISAGGDQPQHF; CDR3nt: TGTGCCATCAGTGCGGGAGGGGATCAGCCCCAGCATTTT
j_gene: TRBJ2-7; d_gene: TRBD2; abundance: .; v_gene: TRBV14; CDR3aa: CASSRTAGNSYEQYF; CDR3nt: TGTGCCAGCAGCCGAACAGCGGGAAACTCCTACGAGCAGTACTTC
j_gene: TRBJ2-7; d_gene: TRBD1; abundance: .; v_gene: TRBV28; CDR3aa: CASNGQAPPYEQYF; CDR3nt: TGTGCCAGCAACGGACAGGCTCCCCCATACGAGCAGTACTTC
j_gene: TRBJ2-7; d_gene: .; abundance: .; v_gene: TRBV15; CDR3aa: CATGGTRNEQYF; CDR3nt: TGTGCCACCGGGGGTACTAGGAACGAGCAGTACTTC
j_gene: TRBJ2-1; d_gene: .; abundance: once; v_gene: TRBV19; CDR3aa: CASSIATTNNEQFF; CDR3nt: TGTGCCAGTAGTATAGCCACTACGAACAATGAGCAGTTCTTC
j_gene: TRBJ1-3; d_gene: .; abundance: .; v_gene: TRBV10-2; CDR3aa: CASRAQFYSGNTIYF; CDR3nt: TGCGCCAGCAGAGCACAGTTTTACTCTGGAAACACCATATATTTT
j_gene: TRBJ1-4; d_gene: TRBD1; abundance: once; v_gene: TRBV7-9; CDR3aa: CASSLGTGSASKLFF; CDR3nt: TGTGCCAGCAGCCTTGGGACAGGGAGCGCGTCAAAACTGTTTTTT
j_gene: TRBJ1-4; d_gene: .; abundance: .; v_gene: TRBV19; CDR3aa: CASTPRTEFATNEKLFF; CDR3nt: TGTGCCAGTACCCCCAGGACTGAATTTGCAACTAATGAAAAACTGTTTTTT
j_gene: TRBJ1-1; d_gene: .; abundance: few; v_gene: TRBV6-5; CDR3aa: CASSYGYLNTEAFF; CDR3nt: TGTGCCAGCAGTTACGGCTACCTGAACACTGAAGCTTTCTTT
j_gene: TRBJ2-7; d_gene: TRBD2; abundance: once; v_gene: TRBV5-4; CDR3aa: CASSRTSGRTPTF; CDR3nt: TGTGCCAGCAGCCGGACTAGCGGGAGGACCCCAACGTTC
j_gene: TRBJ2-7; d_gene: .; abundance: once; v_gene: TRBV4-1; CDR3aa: CASSQGPQGVYEQYF; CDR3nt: TGCGCCAGCAGCCAAGGGCCACAGGGAGTCTACGAGCAGTACTTC
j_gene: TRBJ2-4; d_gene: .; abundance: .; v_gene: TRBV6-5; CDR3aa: CASSYSLQGRQNIQYF; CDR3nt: TGTGCCAGCAGTTACTCGTTGCAGGGGCGTCAAAACATTCAGTACTTC
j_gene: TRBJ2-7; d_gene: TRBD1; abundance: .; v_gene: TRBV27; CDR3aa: CASRPGTGGGEQYF; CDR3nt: TGTGCCAGCAGACCCGGGACAGGGGGCGGCGAGCAGTACTTC
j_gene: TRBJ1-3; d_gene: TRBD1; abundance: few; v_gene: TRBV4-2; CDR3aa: CASSQARDRGGNTIYF; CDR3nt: TGTGCCAGCAGCCAGGCCCGGGACAGGGGTGGAAACACCATATATTTT
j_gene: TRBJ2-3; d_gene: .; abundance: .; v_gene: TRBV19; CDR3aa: CASRKRDSTDTQYF; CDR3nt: TGTGCCAGTAGAAAAAGGGACAGCACAGATACGCAGTATTTT
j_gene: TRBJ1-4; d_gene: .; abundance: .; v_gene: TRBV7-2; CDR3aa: CASSLLQGGYEKLFF; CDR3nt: TGTGCCAGCAGCTTACTACAGGGAGGGTATGAAAAACTGTTTTTT
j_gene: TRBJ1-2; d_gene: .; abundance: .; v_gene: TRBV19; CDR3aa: CASTPTGNYGYTF; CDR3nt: TGTGCCAGTACCCCTACAGGGAACTATGGCTACACCTTC
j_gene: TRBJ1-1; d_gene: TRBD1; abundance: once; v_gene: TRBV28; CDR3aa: CASSLEPTGNRVAFF; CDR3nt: TGTGCCAGCAGTTTGGAACCGACAGGGAACAGGGTCGCTTTCTTT
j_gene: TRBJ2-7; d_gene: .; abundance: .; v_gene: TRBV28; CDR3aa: CASSSMGGTGTFYEQYF; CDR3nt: TGTGCCAGCAGTTCGATGGGGGGAACCGGGACTTTCTACGAGCAGTACTTC
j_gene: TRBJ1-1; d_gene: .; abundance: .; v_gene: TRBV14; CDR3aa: CASSPQRVTEAFF; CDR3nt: TGTGCCAGCAGCCCGCAACGTGTCACTGAAGCTTTCTTT
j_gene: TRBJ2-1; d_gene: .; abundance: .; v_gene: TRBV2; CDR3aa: CASSERETSFYEQFF; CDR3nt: TGTGCCAGCAGTGAACGAGAGACTAGTTTCTATGAGCAGTTCTTC
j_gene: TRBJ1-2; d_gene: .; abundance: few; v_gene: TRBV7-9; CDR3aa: CASSIQTDYGYTF; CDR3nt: TGTGCCAGCAGCATACAGACAGACTATGGCTACACCTTC
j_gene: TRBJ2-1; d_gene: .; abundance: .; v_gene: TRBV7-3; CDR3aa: CASSSTSDSSYNEQFF; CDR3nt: TGTGCCAGCAGCTCCACGAGTGATAGCTCCTACAATGAGCAGTTCTTC
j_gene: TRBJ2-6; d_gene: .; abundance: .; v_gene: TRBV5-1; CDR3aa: CASHTSTGPTGANVLTF; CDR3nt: TGCGCCAGCCACACCTCGACAGGACCTACTGGGGCCAACGTCCTGACTTTC
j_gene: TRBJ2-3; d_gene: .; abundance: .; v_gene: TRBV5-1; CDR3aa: CASSLFAGLSTDTQYF; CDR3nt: TGCGCCAGCAGCTTGTTTGCGGGGCTTAGCACAGATACGCAGTATTTT
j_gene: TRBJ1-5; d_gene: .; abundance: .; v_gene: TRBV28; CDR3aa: CASRVATQPQHF; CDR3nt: TGTGCCAGCAGAGTTGCGACCCAGCCCCAGCATTTT
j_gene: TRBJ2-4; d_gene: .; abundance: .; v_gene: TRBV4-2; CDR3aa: CASSQESEGYTLAKNIQYF; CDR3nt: TGTGCCAGCAGCCAAGAAAGTGAAGGCTACACCCTAGCCAAAAACATTCAGTACTTC
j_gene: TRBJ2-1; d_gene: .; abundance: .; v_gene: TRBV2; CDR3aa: CASSEALRSGNEQFF; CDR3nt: TGTGCCAGCAGTGAAGCGCTTCGCTCCGGTAATGAGCAGTTCTTC
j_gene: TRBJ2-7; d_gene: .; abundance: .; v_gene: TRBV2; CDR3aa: CASSEGVDGTDYYEQYF; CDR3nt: TGTGCCAGCAGTGAAGGGGTGGACGGGACGGATTACTACGAGCAGTACTTC
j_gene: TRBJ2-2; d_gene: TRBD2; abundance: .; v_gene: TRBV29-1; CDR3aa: CSATWGGSGELFF; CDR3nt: TGCAGCGCCACCTGGGGGGGTAGCGGGGAGCTGTTTTTT
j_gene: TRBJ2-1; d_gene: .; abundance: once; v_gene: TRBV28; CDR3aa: CASRSSGRSYNEQFF; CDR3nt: TGTGCCAGCCGGAGCTCAGGTCGCTCCTACAATGAGCAGTTCTTC
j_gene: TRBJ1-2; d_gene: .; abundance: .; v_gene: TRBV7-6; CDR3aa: CASTPTHENYGYTF; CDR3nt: TGTGCCAGCACCCCAACCCACGAGAACTATGGCTACACCTTC
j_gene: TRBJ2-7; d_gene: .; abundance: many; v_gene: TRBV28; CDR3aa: CASRTGTEAYEQYF; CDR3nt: TGTGCCAGCAGAACCGGGACTGAGGCCTACGAGCAGTACTTC
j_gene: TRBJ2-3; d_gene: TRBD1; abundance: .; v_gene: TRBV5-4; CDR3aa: CASSRDSSSTDTQYF; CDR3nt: TGTGCCAGCAGCAGGGACAGTTCTAGCACAGATACGCAGTATTTT
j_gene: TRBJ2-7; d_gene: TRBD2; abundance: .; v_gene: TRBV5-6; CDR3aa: CASSEHGREPYEQYF; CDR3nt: TGTGCCAGCAGCGAACACGGGAGGGAGCCCTACGAGCAGTACTTC
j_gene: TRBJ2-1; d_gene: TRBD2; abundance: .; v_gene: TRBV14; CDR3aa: CASSPRLAGYNEQFF; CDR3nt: TGTGCCAGCAGCCCCCGGCTAGCGGGGTACAATGAGCAGTTCTTC
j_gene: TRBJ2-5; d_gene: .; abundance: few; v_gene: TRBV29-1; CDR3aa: CSVGALQETQYF; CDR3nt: TGCAGCGTAGGGGCCCTTCAAGAGACCCAGTACTTC
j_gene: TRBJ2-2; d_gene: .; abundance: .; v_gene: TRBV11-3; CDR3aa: CASSLGAPNTGELFF; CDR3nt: TGTGCCAGCAGCTTAGGAGCCCCGAACACCGGGGAGCTGTTTTTT
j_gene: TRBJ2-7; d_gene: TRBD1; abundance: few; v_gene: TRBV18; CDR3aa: CASSPGTGGYEQYF; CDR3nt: TGTGCCAGCTCACCAGGGACAGGGGGCTACGAGCAGTACTTC
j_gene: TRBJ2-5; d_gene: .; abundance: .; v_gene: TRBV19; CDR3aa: CASMRGAGEETQYF; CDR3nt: TGTGCCAGTATGAGGGGCGCCGGCGAAGAGACCCAGTACTTC
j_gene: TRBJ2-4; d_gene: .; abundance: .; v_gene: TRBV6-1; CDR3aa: CASSVSLAKNIQYF; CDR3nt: TGTGCCAGCAGTGTTTCCCTAGCCAAAAACATTCAGTACTTC
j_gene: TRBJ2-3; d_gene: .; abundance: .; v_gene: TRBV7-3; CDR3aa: CASSLLPGVPGTDTQYF; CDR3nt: TGTGCCAGCAGCTTACTACCGGGAGTTCCGGGCACAGATACGCAGTATTTT
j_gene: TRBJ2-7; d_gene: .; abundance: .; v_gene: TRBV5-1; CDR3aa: CASSTDYYEQYF; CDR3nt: TGCGCCAGCAGTACAGACTACTACGAGCAGTACTTC
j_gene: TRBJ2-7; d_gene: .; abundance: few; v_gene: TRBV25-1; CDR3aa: CASSDRYEQYF; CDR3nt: TGTGCCAGCAGTGATCGCTACGAGCAGTACTTC
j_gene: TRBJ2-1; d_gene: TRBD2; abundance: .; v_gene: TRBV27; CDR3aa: CASSPGTSGFGEQFF; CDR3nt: TGTGCCAGCAGTCCCGGGACTAGCGGGTTTGGGGAGCAGTTCTTC
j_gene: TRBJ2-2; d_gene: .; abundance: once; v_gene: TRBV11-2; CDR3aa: CASSSARELTGELFF; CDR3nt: TGTGCCAGCAGCTCCGCTCGGGAGTTGACCGGGGAGCTGTTTTTT
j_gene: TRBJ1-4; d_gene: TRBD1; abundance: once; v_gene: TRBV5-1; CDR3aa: CASSLGDRDSEKLFF; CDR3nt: TGCGCCAGCAGCTTGGGTGACAGGGATTCTGAAAAACTGTTTTTT
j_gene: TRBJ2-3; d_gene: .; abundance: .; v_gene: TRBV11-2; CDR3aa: CASSVRGRANTDTQYF; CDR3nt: TGTGCCAGCAGCGTAAGAGGGCGGGCTAACACAGATACGCAGTATTTT
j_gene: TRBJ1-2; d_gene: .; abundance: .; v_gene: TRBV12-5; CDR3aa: CASAKGQNYGYTF; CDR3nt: TGTGCTAGTGCCAAAGGACAGAACTATGGCTACACCTTC
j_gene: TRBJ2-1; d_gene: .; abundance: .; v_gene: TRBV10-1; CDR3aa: CASSAGSYNEQFF; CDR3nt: TGCGCCAGCAGTGCTGGCTCCTACAATGAGCAGTTCTTC
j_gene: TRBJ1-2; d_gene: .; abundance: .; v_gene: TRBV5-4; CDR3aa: CASNHGETDYGYTF; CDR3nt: TGTGCCAGTAACCACGGGGAAACGGACTATGGCTACACCTTC
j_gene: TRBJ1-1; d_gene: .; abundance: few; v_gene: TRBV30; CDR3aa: CAWSRTQNTEAFF; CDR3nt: TGTGCCTGGAGCAGGACCCAGAACACTGAAGCTTTCTTT
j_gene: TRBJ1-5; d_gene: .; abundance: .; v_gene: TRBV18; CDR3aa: CASSRENGQPQHF; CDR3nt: TGTGCCAGCTCGCGAGAAAACGGGCAGCCCCAGCATTTT
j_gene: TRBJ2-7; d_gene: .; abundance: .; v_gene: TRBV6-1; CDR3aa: CASSLRVVQYF; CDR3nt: TGTGCCAGCAGTTTAAGGGTGGTGCAGTACTTC
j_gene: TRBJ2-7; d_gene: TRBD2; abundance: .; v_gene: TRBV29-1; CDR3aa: CSVSGGSYEQYF; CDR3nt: TGCAGCGTGAGCGGGGGCTCCTACGAGCAGTACTTC
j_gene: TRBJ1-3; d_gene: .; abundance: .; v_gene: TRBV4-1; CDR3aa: CASSQPGVGNTIYF; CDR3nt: TGCGCCAGCAGCCAACCAGGGGTTGGAAACACCATATATTTT
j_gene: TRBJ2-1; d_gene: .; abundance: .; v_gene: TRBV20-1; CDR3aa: CSARPLNEQFF; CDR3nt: TGCAGTGCCAGACCCCTCAATGAGCAGTTCTTC
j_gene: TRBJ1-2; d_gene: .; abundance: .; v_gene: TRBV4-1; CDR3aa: CASSQGGMGSRGYTF; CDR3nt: TGCGCCAGCAGCCAAGGGGGTATGGGGTCCCGTGGCTACACCTTC
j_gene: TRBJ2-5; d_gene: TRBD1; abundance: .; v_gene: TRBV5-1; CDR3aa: CASSLGDRDGETQYF; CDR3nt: TGCGCCAGCAGCTTGGGGGACAGGGACGGGGAGACCCAGTACTTC